This TCR beta chain was retrieved from a study of blood T cells in healthy people across ages. The CDR3 spans 19 residues. The junction had 6 bases not matched to a gene; V was cut back by 3 bases and J by 1 base. CDR1 is MGHRA and CDR2 is YSYEKL in the germline V gene. A second about 7 to 11 cycle PCR used barcoded and J-beta primers. Every molecule of cDNA carried a tag from a template-switch adaptor with 12 random nucleotides. TCRdb reprocessed the 5' RACE reads with MiXCR, giving one entry per CDR3 protein. The sample has approximately 780,000 distinct CDR3 sequences, 20% to 30% seen once. The same specimen was also included in a second study, on T cells of mothers and their children.

This sequence was found in a boy between 10 and 17 years old in good health. The specimen was blood. This chain links TRBV4-1 with TRBJ2-1; 16 bases match TRBD2. CDR3 sequence: CASSQQGLAGGLSYNEQFF. DNA of the CDR3: TGCGCCAGCAGCCAGCAGGGACTAGCGGGGGGGCTTTCCTACAATGAGCAGTTCTTC.